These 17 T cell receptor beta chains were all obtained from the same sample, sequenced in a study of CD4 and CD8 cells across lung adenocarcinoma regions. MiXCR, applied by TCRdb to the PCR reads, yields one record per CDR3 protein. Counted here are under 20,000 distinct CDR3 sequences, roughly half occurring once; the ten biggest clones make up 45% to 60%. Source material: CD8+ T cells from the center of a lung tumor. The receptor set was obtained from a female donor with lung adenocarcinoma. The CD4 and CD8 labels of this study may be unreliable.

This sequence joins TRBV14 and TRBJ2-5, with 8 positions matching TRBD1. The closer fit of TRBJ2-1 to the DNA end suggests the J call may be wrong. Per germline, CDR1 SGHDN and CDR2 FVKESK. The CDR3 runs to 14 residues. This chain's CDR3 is CASSPGTGPWGQFF. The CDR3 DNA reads TGTGCCAGCAGCCCGGGGACAGGACCCTGGGGGCAGTTCTTC.

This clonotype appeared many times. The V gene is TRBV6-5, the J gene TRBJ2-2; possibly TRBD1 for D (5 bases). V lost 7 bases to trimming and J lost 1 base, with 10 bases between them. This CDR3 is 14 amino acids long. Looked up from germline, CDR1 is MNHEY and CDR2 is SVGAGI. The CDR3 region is CASIGQGNTGELFF. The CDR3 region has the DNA TGTGCCAGCATCGGCCAGGGGAACACCGGGGAGCTGTTTTTT.

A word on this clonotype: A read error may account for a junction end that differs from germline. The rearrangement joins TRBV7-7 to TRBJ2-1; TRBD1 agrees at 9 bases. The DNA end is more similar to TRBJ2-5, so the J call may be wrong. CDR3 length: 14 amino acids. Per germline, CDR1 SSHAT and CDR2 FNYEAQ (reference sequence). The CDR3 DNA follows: TGTGCTAGCAGCATACAGGGGGCGGGAGAGACCCAGTACTTC. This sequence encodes CASSIQGAGETQYF.

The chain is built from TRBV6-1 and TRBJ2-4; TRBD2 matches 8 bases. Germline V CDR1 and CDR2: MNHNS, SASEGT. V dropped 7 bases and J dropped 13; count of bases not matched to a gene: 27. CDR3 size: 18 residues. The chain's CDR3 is CASTPKAGLAGGKDTQYF. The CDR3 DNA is TGTGCCAGCACCCCCAAGGCGGGACTGGCGGGAGGCAAAGACACGCAGTACTTC.

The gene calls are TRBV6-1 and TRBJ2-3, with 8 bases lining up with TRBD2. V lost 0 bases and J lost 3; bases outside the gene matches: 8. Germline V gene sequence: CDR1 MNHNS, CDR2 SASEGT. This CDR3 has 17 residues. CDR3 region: CASSEASYGGGTDTQYF. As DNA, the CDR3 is TGTGCCAGCAGTGAAGCGAGTTACGGGGGGGGGACAGATACGCAGTATTTT.

CDR3 region: CASSYTLTSGGGEQYF. In DNA, the CDR3 is TGTGCCAGCAGTTACACCCTGACTAGCGGAGGAGGGGAGCAGTACTTC. The chain combines TRBV6-5 with TRBJ2-5, with 9 bases aligning to TRBD2. CDR1 and CDR2 from the germline V gene are MNHEY and SVGAGI. The J segment lost 11 bases and the V segment lost 2 bases, leaving 15 bases of the junction unmatched. The CDR3 sequence is 16 residues long.

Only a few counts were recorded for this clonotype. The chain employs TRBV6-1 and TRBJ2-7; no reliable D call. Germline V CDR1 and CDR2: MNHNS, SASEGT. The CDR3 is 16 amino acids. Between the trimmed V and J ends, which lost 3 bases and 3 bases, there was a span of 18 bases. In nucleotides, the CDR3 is TGTGCCAGCAGTGAGCAGGCCCTCCTACTCCTCTACGAGCAGTACTTC. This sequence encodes CASSEQALLLLYEQYF.

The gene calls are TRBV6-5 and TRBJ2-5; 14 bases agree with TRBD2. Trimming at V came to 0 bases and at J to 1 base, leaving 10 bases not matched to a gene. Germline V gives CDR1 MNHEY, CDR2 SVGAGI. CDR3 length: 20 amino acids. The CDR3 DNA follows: TGTGCCAGCAGTTACTCGGCCGGGACTAGCGGGGGAGGGCCCCAAGAGACCCAGTACTTC. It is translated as CASSYSAGTSGGGPQETQYF.

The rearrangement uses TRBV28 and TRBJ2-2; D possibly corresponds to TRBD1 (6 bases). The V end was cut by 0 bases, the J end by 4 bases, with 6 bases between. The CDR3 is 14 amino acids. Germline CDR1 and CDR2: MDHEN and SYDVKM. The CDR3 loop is CASSLWGATGELFF. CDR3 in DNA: TGTGCCAGCAGTTTATGGGGGGCCACCGGGGAGCTGTTTTTT.

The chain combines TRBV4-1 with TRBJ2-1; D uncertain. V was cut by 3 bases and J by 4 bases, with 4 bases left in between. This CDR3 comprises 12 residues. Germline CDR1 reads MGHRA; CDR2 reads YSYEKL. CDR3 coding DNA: TGCGCCAGCAGCCACCAATACAATGAGCAGTTCTTC. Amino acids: CASSHQYNEQFF.

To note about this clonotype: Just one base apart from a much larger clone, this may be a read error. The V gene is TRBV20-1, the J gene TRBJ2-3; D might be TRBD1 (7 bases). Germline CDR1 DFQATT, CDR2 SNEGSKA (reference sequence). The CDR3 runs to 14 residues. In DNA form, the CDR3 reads TGCGGTGCCCCTGCGGGACAGCACACAGATACGCAGTATTTT. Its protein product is CGAPAGQHTDTQYF.

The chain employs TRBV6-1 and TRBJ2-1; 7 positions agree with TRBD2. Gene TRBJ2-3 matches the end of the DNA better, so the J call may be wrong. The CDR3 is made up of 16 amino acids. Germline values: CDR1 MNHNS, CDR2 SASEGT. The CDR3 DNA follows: TGTGCCAGCTCCTTGGCAGGCGGGAGAGACCCAGATACGCAGTATTTT. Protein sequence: CASSLAGGRDPDTQYF.

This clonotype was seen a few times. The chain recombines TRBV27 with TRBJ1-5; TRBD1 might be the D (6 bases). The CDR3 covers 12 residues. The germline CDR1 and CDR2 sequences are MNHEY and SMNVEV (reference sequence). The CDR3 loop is CRGGYSNQPQHF. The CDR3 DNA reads TGTCGGGGGGGCTATAGCAATCAGCCCCAGCATTTT.

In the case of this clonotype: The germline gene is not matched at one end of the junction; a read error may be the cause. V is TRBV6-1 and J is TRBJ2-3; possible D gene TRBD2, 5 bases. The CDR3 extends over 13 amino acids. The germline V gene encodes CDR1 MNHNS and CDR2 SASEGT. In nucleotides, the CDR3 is TGTGCCAGCAGGAGGGCGGAAACCCCTACGCGGTATTTT. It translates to CASRRAETPTRYF.

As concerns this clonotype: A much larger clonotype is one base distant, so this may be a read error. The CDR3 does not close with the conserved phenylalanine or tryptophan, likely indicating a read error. In DNA form, the CDR3 reads TGTGCCAGCAGGGGGACAGGGACCTACGAGCAGTACTGC. Translating it yields CASRGTGTYEQYC. This chain links TRBV27 with TRBJ2-7, with 9 bases that match TRBD1. CDR3 length: 13 amino acids. Germline V gene lookup returns CDR1 MNHEY and CDR2 SMNVEV (reference sequence). Trimming cost V 6 bases and J 2 bases; bases outside gene matches: 2.

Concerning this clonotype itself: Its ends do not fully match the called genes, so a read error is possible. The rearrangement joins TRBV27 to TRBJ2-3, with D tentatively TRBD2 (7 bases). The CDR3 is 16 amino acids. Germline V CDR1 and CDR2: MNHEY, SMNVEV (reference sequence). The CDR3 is CASGGAGGRGTETQYF. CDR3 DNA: TGTGCCAGCGGGGGCGCCGGGGGGCGAGGCACAGAGACGCAGTACTTT.

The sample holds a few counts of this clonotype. The CDR3 loop reads CASAPSGTGETQYF. The CDR3 nucleotides are TGTGCCAGCGCTCCTTCCGGGACAGGCGAGACCCAGTACTTC. J is TRBJ2-5 and V is TRBV27, with 8 bases identical to TRBD1. From germline, CDR1 is MNHEY and CDR2 SMNVEV (reference sequence). V lost 8 bases and J lost 5; bases outside the gene matches: 10. This CDR3 contains 14 residues.